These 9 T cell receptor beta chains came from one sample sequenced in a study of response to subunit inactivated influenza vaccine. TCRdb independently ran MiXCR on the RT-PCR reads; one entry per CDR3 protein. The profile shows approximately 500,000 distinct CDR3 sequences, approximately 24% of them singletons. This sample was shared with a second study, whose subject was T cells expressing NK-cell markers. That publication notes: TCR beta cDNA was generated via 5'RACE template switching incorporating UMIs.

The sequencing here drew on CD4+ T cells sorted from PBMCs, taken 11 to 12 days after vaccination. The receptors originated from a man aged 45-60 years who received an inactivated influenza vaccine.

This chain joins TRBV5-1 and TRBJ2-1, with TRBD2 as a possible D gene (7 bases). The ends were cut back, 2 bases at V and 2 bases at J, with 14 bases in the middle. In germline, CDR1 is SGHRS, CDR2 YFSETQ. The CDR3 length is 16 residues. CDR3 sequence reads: CASSFGGGRAYNEQFF. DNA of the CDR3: TGCGCCAGCAGCTTCGGGGGCGGGAGAGCCTACAATGAGCAGTTCTTC.

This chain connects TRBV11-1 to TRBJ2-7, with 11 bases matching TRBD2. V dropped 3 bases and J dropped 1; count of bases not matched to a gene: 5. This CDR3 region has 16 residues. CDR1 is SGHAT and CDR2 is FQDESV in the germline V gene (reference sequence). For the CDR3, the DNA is TGTGCCAGCAGCTTGCTAGCGGGAGGACGGTCCTACGAGCAGTACTTC. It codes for CASSLLAGGRSYEQYF. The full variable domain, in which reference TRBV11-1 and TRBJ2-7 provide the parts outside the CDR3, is EAEVAQSPRYKITEKSQAVAFWCDPISGHATLYWYRQILGQGPELLVQFQDESVVDDSQLPKDRFSAERLKGVDSTLKIQPAELGDSAMYLCASSLLAGGRSYEQYFGPGTRLTVT.

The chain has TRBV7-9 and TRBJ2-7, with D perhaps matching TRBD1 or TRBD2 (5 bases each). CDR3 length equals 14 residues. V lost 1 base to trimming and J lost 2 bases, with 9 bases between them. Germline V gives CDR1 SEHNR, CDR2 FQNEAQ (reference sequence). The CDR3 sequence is CASSLGGNTYEQYF. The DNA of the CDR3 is TGTGCCAGCAGCTTAGGGGGGAATACCTACGAGCAGTACTTC.

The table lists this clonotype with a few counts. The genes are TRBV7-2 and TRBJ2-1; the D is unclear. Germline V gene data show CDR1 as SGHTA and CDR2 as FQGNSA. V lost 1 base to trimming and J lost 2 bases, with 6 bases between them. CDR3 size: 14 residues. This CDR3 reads CASSLGFTYNEQFF. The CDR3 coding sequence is TGTGCCAGCAGCTTAGGTTTTACCTACAATGAGCAGTTCTTC.

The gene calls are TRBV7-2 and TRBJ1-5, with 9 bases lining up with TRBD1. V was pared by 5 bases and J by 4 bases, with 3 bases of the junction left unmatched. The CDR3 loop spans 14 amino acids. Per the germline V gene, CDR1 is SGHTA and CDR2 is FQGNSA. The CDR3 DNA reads TGTGCCAGCAGCGAAGACAGGGGGAATCAGCCCCAGCATTTT. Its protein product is CASSEDRGNQPQHF. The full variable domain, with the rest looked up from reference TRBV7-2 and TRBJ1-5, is GAGVSQSPSNKVTEKGKDVELRCDPISGHTALYWYRQSLGQGLEFLIYFQGNSAPDKSGLPSDRFSAERTGGSVSTLTIQRTQQEDSAVYLCASSEDRGNQPQHFGDGTRLSIL.

The CDR3 sequence is CASSEVPAGELFF. CDR3 in DNA: TGTGCCAGCAGTGAAGTTCCCGCCGGGGAGCTGTTTTTT. The chain carries TRBV2 and TRBJ2-2; D not resolved. This CDR3 has 13 amino acids. Trimming removed 1 base at V and 6 bases at J, with 6 bases between. Germline CDR1 is SNHLY and CDR2 is FYNNEI.

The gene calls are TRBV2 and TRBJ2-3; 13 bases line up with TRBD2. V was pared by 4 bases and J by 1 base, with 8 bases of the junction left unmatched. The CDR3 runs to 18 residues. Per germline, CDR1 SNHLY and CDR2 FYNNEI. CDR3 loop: CASSGWTSGSIRTDTQYF. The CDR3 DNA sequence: TGTGCCAGCAGTGGGTGGACTAGCGGGAGTATACGCACAGATACGCAGTATTTT.

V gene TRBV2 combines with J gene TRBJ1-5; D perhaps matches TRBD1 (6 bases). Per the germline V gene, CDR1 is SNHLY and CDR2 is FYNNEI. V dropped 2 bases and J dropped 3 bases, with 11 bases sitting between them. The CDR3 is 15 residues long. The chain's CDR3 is CASSEQGSANQPQHF. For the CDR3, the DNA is TGTGCCAGCAGTGAACAGGGGTCAGCCAATCAGCCCCAGCATTTT. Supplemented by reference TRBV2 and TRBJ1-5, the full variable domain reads EPEVTQTPSHQVTQMGQEVILRCVPISNHLYFYWYRQILGQKVEFLVSFYNNEISEKSEIFDDQFSVERPDGSNFTLKIRSTKLEDSAMYFCASSEQGSANQPQHFGDGTRLSIL.

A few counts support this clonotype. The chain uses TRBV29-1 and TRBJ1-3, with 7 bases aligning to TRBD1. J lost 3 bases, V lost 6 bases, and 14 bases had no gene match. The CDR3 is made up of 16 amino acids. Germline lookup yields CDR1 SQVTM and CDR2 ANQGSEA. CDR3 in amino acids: CSVVAAGQAFGNTIYF. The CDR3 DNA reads TGCAGCGTCGTAGCGGCCGGACAGGCATTTGGAAACACCATATATTTT.